The sequence of this T cell receptor beta chain was determined in a study of hypomethylating agent response in myelodysplastic syndrome. With 0 bases removed from V and 4 bases from J, the gap between germline ends came to 9 bases. Germline V gives CDR1 SGHRS, CDR2 YFSETQ. The CDR3 loop spans 14 amino acids. This clone has a single count. Its antigen is unknown. Clones were read by immunoSEQ multiplex PCR, and TCRdb kept only the in-frame ones, dropping some. The profile covers some 6,000 clones, with less than 85% appearing a single time and around 10% taken by the ten largest. Study-wide results and caveats: Healthy controls were not age-matched to MDS patients, possibly affecting comparisons.

The source was bone marrow, collected before or after starting hypomethylating agent treatment for myelodysplastic syndrome (not recorded which). This clonotype was sampled from a human donor with myelodysplastic syndrome. The V call is TRBV5-1, the J call TRBJ2-3; D ambiguous. The DNA for the CDR3 is TGCGCCAGCAGCTTGGACGGTGCGTCAGATACGCAGTATTTT. It codes for CASSLDGASDTQYF.